The present TCR beta chain was sequenced within a study of OX40 agonist ivuxolimab in advanced cancers. Overall study context: Dose-escalation patients suffered from hepatocellular carcinoma, melanoma, renal cell or head and neck cancer.

CDR3 length equals 13 residues. Trimming left V 8 bases short and J 6 bases short, with 14 bases between. CDR1 and CDR2 (germline): MNHEY, SMNVEV (reference sequence). If patients had autoimmune disease history or systemic immunosuppression, they were excluded. Method: immunoSEQ multiplex PCR; TCRdb's copy keeps in-frame clones and lacks some. There are about 56,000 clones in the sample; approximately 82% occur only once, and more than 3% lies in the top ten. The TCR comes from an adult with an advanced solid tumor such as melanoma, head and neck, liver or kidney cancer. The chain recombines TRBV27 with TRBJ1-5, with D possibly being TRBD1 (6 bases). The starting material was CD4+ or CD8+ T cells sorted from blood, obtained in a trial of the OX40 agonist ivuxolimab. The CDR3 nucleotides are TGTGCCAGCGCCTGGGGGGGGGCTCAGCCCCAGCATTTT. Amino acid sequence: CASAWGGAQPQHF.